This TCR beta chain was profiled in a study of blood T cell repertoires in COVID-19. Study at large: Collection of acute and convalescent COVID-19 samples took place in the United States, Italy and Spain. Nucleic acid was either cDNA or gDNA, and it came from T cells, B-cell-depleted T cells, or PBMCs.

The CDR3 extends over 15 amino acids. The V end was cut by 1 base, the J end by 0 bases, with 8 bases between. Germline V CDR1 and CDR2: SGHKS, YYEKEE (reference sequence). Authors' methods: The assay estimated nucleated cells by amplifying reference gene primers. Produced via immunoSEQ multiplex PCR; TCRdb's table is partial and in-frame only. V and J calls plus clone size are reproduced from that table; the DNA served to infer D and trimming. The sample contains tens of thousands of clones, around 86% of which appear only once. This sequence joins TRBV5-5 and TRBJ1-3; D is ambiguous. The specimen was peripheral blood. This receptor was identified in a woman in her 70s with active COVID-19. The CDR3 sequence: CASSLSGSSGNTIYF. Written as DNA, the CDR3 is TGTGCCAGCAGCTTGAGCGGAAGCTCTGGAAACACCATATATTTT.